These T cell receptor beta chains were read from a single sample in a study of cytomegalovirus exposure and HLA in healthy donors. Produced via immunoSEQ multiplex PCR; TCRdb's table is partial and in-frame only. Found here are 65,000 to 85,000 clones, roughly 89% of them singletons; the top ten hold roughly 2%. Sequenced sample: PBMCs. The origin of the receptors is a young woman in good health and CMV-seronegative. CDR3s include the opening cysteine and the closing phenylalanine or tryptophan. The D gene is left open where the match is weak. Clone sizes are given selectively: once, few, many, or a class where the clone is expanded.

CASSQSPAGVSTDTQYF	TGTGCCAGTAGCCAGTCGCCAGCGGGAGTTAGCACAGATACGCAGTATTTT	TRBJ2-3	TRBD2	TRBV19	.
CASSESQLAKNIQYF	TGTGCCAGCAGTGAAAGTCAACTAGCCAAAAACATTCAGTACTTC	TRBJ2-4	.	TRBV2	.
CASSPYGANYGYTF	TGTGCCAGCAGCCCTTACGGGGCTAACTATGGCTACACCTTC	TRBJ1-2	.	TRBV9	.
CATSVRESYGYTF	TGTGCCACCAGCGTGAGGGAGAGCTATGGCTACACCTTC	TRBJ1-2	.	TRBV15	.
CSVEIRGDEQYF	TGCAGCGTTGAAATCCGGGGGGACGAGCAGTACTTC	TRBJ2-7	TRBD2	TRBV29-1	.
CSSSLGGNSYEQYF	TGTTCCAGCAGCTTAGGCGGGAACTCCTACGAGCAGTACTTC	TRBJ2-7	.	TRBV7-9	.
CASSLGTSGGEITDTQYF	TGTGCCAGCAGCTTGGGGACTAGCGGGGGAGAAATCACAGATACGCAGTATTTT	TRBJ2-3	TRBD2	TRBV5-4	.
CASSPRIAGGTDTQYF	TGTGCCAGCAGTCCGAGAATAGCGGGTGGGACAGATACGCAGTATTTT	TRBJ2-3	TRBD2	TRBV7-2	.
CASSQEGGLATYEQYF	TGTGCCAGCAGCCAAGAGGGGGGACTAGCGACCTACGAGCAGTACTTC	TRBJ2-7	TRBD2	TRBV4-2	.
CASSPGGPNEQFF	TGTGCCAGCTCACCGGGAGGGCCCAATGAGCAGTTCTTC	TRBJ2-1	TRBD2	TRBV18	.
CASRAGTAETQYF	TGCGCCAGCCGGGCCGGGACAGCCGAGACCCAGTACTTC	TRBJ2-5	TRBD1	TRBV5-1	.
CASSLAGVGGNQPQHF	TGTGCCAGCAGCTTGGCAGGGGTCGGGGGCAATCAGCCCCAGCATTTT	TRBJ1-5	.	TRBV5-5	few
CASSLSPSGPYEQYF	TGTGCCAGCAGCTTAAGTCCTAGCGGGCCTTACGAGCAGTACTTC	TRBJ2-7	TRBD2	TRBV7-3	.
CASSLPTGGRETQYF	TGTGCCAGCAGCTTACCGACAGGGGGGCGGGAGACCCAGTACTTC	TRBJ2-5	TRBD1	TRBV7-8	once
CASSLFTGPNTEAFF	TGTGCCAGTAGTCTTTTCACAGGGCCGAACACTGAAGCTTTCTTT	TRBJ1-1	.	TRBV19	.
CASSLGTVDHNEQFF	TGCGCCAGCAGCTTGGGGACAGTGGACCACAATGAGCAGTTCTTC	TRBJ2-1	.	TRBV5-1	.
CASSPGVRDGYTF	TGTGCCAGCAGCCCGGGGGTGAGAGATGGCTACACCTTC	TRBJ1-2	.	TRBV9	.
CASSLETGQPQHF	TGCGCCAGCAGCTTGGAAACGGGTCAGCCCCAGCATTTT	TRBJ1-5	.	TRBV5-1	few
CASSFRGIGQFF	TGTGCCAGCAGTTTCAGAGGGATTGGGCAGTTCTTC	TRBJ2-1	.	TRBV27	few
CASSLHRSQETQYF	TGTGCCAGCAGCTTACACAGGAGCCAAGAGACCCAGTACTTC	TRBJ2-5	.	TRBV11-3	.
CASSLGERAVHEQYF	TGTGCCAGCAGCTTAGGTGAGAGGGCCGTACACGAGCAGTACTTC	TRBJ2-7	.	TRBV7-9	few
CASSDTGGNTEAFF	TGTGCCAGCAGTGACACAGGGGGGAACACTGAAGCTTTCTTT	TRBJ1-1	TRBD1	TRBV6-1	.
CASSIGDSSGNTIYF	TGTGCCAGTAGTATAGGTGACAGCTCTGGAAACACCATATATTTT	TRBJ1-3	.	TRBV19	few
CASIPSRGDHSNQPQHF	TGTGCCAGCATTCCTTCTAGGGGCGACCATAGCAATCAGCCCCAGCATTTT	TRBJ1-5	.	TRBV28	few
CASSLQGLNTIYF	TGTGCCAGCAGCTTGCAGGGGCTAAACACCATATATTTT	TRBJ1-3	.	TRBV5-4	.
CASSLGGLGQGAMDNEQFF	TGTGCCAGCAGCTTAGGGGGGCTAGGACAGGGGGCGATGGACAATGAGCAGTTCTTC	TRBJ2-1	TRBD1	TRBV11-2	.
CASSISEANEQFF	TGTGCCAGTAGTATAAGCGAGGCCAATGAGCAGTTCTTC	TRBJ2-1	.	TRBV19	.
CASSPGQLSTNEKLFF	TGCGCCAGCAGCCCTGGACAGTTATCAACTAATGAAAAACTGTTTTTT	TRBJ1-4	.	TRBV4-1	.
CASSSNRQGKQYF	TGTGCCAGCAGCTCCAATCGACAGGGTAAGCAGTACTTC	TRBJ2-7	TRBD1	TRBV11-3	.
CASSTGSNNYGYTF	TGTGCCAGCAGCACGGGGTCTAATAACTATGGCTACACCTTC	TRBJ1-2	.	TRBV6-1	.
CSVELRDYEQFF	TGCAGCGTTGAGTTGCGGGACTATGAGCAGTTCTTC	TRBJ2-1	.	TRBV29-1	few
CASSARSGQFNTEAFF	TGTGCCAGCAGTGCTCGATCGGGACAGTTCAACACTGAAGCTTTCTTT	TRBJ1-1	TRBD1	TRBV25-1	.
CASSPGQGLDEQFF	TGCGCCAGCAGCCCAGGACAGGGTCTCGATGAGCAGTTCTTC	TRBJ2-1	TRBD1	TRBV4-1	.
CASSFGGPYEQYF	TGTGCCAGCAGCTTTGGCGGTCCCTACGAGCAGTACTTC	TRBJ2-7	.	TRBV11-2	once
CASIAGTSGSYTQYF	TGTGCCAGTATAGCCGGGACTAGCGGGAGCTATACGCAGTATTTT	TRBJ2-3	TRBD2	TRBV28	.
CASSAGAHNTGELFF	TGTGCCAGCAGCGCGGGAGCCCACAACACCGGGGAGCTGTTTTTT	TRBJ2-2	TRBD2	TRBV6-4	.
CASSWGLAYEQYF	TGCGCCAGCAGCTGGGGACTAGCCTACGAGCAGTACTTC	TRBJ2-7	TRBD2	TRBV5-1	.
CASSEFQGSYEQYF	TGCGCCAGCAGTGAGTTTCAGGGATCCTACGAGCAGTACTTC	TRBJ2-7	.	TRBV10-1	.
CASRGGTAGQPQHF	TGTGCCAGTAGGGGAGGGACGGCGGGGCAGCCCCAGCATTTT	TRBJ1-5	.	TRBV19	few
CASSIGDRGNQPQHF	TGTGCCAGTAGTATAGGGGACAGAGGCAATCAGCCCCAGCATTTT	TRBJ1-5	TRBD1	TRBV19	few
CASSEGTVYGYTF	TGTGCCAGCTCGGAAGGGACAGTCTATGGCTACACCTTC	TRBJ1-2	TRBD1	TRBV18	.